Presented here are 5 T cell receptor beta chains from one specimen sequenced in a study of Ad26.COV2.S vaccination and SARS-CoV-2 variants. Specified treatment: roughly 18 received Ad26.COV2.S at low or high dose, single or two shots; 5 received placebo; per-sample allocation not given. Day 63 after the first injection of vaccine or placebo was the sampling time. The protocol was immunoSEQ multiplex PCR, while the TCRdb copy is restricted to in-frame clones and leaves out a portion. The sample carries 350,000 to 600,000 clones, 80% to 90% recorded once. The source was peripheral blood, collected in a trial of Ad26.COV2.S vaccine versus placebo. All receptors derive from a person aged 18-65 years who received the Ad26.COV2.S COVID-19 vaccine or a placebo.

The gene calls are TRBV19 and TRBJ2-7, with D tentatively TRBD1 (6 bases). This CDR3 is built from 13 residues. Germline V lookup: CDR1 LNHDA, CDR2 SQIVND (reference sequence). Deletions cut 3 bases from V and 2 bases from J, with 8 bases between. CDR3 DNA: TGTGCCAGTAGTATGGGGGCCCCCTACGAGCAGTACTTC. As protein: CASSMGAPYEQYF.

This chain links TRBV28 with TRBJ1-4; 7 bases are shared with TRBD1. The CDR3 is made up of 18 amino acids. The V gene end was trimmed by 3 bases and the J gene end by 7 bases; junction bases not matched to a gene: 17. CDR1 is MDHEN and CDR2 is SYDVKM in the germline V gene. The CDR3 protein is CASSFPGGGDREGEKLFF. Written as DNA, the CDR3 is TGTGCCAGCAGTTTCCCCGGAGGCGGAGACAGGGAGGGTGAAAAACTGTTTTTT.

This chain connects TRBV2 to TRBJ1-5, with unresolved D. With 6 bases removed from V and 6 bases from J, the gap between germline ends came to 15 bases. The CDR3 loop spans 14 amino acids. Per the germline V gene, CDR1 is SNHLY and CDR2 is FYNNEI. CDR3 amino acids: CASRKNGLGQPQHF. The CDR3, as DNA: TGTGCCAGCAGGAAAAATGGGTTGGGTCAGCCCCAGCATTTT.

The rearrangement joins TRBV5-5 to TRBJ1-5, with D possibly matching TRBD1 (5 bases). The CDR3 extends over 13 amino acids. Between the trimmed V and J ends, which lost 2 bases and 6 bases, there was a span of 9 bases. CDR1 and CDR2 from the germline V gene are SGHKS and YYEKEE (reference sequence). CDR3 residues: CASSFRGVQPQHF. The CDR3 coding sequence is TGTGCCAGCAGCTTCCGGGGGGTTCAGCCCCAGCATTTT.

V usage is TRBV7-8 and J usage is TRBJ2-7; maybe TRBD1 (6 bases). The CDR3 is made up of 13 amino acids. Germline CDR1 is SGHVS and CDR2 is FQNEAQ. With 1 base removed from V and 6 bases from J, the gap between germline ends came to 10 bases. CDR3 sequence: CASSLGQESEQYF. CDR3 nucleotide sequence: TGTGCCAGCAGCTTAGGACAGGAGTCCGAGCAGTACTTC.